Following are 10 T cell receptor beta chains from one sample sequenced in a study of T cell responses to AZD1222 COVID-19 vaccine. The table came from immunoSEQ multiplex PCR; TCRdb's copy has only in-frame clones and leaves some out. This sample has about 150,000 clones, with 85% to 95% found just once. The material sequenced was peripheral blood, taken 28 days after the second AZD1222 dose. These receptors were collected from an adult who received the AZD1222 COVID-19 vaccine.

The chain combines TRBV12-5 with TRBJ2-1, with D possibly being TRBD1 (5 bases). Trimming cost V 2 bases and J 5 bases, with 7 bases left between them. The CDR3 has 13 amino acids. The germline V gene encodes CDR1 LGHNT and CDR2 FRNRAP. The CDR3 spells CASGLLGDNEQFF. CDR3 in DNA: TGTGCTAGTGGTTTGCTAGGGGACAATGAGCAGTTCTTC.

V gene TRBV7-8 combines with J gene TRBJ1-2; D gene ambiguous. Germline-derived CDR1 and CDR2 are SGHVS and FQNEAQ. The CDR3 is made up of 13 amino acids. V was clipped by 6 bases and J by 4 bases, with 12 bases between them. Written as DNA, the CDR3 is TGTGCCAGCAGTCCAGACACCATCTATGGCTACACCTTC. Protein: CASSPDTIYGYTF.

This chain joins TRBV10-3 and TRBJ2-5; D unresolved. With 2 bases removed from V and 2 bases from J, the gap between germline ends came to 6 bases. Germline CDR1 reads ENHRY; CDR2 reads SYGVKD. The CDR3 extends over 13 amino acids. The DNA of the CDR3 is TGTGCCATCAGTGAGGGGTTTCAAGAGACCCAGTACTTC. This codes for CAISEGFQETQYF.

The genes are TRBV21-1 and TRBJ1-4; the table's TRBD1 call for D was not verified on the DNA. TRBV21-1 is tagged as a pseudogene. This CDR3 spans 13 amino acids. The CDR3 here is CASTNRGWRKLFF. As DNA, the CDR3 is TGTGCCAGCACAAACAGGGGTTGGAGGAAACTGTTTTTT.

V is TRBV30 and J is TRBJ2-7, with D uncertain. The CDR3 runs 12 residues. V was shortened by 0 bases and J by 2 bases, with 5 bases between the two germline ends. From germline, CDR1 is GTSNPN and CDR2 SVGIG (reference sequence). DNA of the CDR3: TGTGCCTGGAGTGTATATACCTACGAGCAGTACTTC. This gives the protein CAWSVYTYEQYF.

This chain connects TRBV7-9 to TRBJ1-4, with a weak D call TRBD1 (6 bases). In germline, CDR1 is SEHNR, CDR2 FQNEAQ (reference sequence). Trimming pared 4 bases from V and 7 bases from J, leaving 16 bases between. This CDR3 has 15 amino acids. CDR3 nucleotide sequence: TGTGCCAGCAGCTCCCAAAGGGGGTTTAGTGAAAAACTGTTTTTT. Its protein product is CASSSQRGFSEKLFF. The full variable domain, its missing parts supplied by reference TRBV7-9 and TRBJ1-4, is DTGVSQNPRHKITKRGQNVTFRCDPISEHNRLYWYRQTLGQGPEFLTYFQNEAQLEKSRLLSDRFSAERPKGSFSTLEIQRTEQGDSAMYLCASSSQRGFSEKLFFGSGTQLSVL.

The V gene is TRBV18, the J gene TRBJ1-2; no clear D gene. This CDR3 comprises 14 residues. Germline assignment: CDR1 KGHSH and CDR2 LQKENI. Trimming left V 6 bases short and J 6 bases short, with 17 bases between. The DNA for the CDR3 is TGTGCCAGCTCCCCTCTAGACGGTCTCGATGGCTACACCTTC. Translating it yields CASSPLDGLDGYTF.

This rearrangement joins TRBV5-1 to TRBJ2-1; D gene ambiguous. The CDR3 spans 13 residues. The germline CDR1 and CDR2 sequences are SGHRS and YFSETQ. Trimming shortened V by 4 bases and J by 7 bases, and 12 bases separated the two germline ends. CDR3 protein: CASSTEWGNEQFF. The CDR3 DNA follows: TGCGCCAGCAGCACGGAATGGGGTAATGAGCAGTTCTTC.

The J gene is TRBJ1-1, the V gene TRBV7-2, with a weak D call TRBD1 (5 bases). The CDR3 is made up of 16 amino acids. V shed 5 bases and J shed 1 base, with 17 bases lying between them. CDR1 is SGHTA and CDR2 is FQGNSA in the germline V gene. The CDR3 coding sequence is TGTGCCAGCAGCCCCCAGGGAAGGTCGGCGAACACTGAAGCTTTCTTT. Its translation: CASSPQGRSANTEAFF.

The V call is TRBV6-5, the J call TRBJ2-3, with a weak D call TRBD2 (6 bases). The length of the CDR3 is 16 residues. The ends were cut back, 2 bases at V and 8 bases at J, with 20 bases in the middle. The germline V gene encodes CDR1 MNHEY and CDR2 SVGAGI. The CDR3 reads CASSYTHSQGGGTQYF. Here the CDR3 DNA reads TGTGCCAGCAGTTACACTCATTCGCAGGGAGGTGGTACGCAGTATTTT.